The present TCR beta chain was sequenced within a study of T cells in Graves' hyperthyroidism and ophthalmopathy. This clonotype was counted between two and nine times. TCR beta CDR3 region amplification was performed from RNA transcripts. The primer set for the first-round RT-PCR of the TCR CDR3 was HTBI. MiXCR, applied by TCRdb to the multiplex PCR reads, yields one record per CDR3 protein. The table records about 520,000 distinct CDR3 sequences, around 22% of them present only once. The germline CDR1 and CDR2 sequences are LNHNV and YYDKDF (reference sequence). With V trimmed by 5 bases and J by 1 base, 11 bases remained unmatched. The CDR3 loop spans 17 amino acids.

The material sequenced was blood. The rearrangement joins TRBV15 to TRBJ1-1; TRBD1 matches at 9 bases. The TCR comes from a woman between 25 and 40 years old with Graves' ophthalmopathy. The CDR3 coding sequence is TGTGCCACCAGCGCCCGACCGGGACAGGGTACGAACACTGAAGCTTTCTTT. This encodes CATSARPGQGTNTEAFF.